The source of this T cell receptor beta chain is a study of T cell repertoires in cytomegalovirus infection. At the level of the study: Shared public TCR beta signatures pointed to both CMV infection and a matching HLA type. Overall study findings and caveats: The study identified carriers of CMV plus the relevant HLA from cumulative public TCR beta family frequency. Dominating the ex vivo response were HLA-C-restricted CMV-specific TCR beta clonotypes.

V lost 3 bases to trimming and J lost 1 base, with 10 bases between them. CDR1 MDHEN and CDR2 SYDVKM come from the germline V gene. The CDR3 totals 15 residues. TCRdb ran MiXCR on the reads and lists one entry per CDR3 protein. The sample includes approximately 180,000 distinct CDR3 sequences, roughly 17% of them seen just once. This clonotype was observed a handful of times. Its target is unknown. This chain links TRBV28 with TRBJ1-5; D not resolved. The clonotype was recovered from a human donor in good health (CMV status not recorded). Some clones in this sample may be carry-over from other donors' samples. Sequencing was done on a sample of CD8+ T cells from PBMCs. In DNA form, the CDR3 reads TGTGCCAGCAGTTTGGAGACGGTCAGCAATCAGCCCCAGCATTTT. Protein product: CASSLETVSNQPQHF.